One T cell receptor (beta chain) is described in this entry. Antigen: not known. The TCR beta CDR3 regions underwent amplification from RNA transcripts. The workflow started with a first-round RT-PCR run with HTBI primers and then moved on to a second-round multiplex PCR. Via MiXCR, TCRdb re-called the multiplex PCR reads, giving one row per CDR3 protein. The sample holds 500,000 to 600,000 distinct CDR3 sequences, approximately 35% seen once. This record comes from a study of Graves' ophthalmopathy and Graves' hyperthyroidism. General study points: Blood was where most expanded thyroid clonotypes above 0.001 frequency also turned up.

Sample: peripheral blood or thyroid tissue (not recorded which). The source is an adult man with Graves' hyperthyroidism.

The CDR3 spells CSVATGMGTEAFF. CDR3 nucleotides: TGCAGCGTAGCTACAGGAATGGGGACTGAAGCTTTCTTT. The chain carries TRBV29-1 and TRBJ1-1; D perhaps matches TRBD1 (5 bases). The V gene lost 6 bases and the J gene lost 5 bases, with 16 bases spanning the gap. CDR3 length equals 13 residues. Germline values: CDR1 SQVTM, CDR2 ANQGSEA.